This TCR beta chain comes out of a study of cytotoxic CD8 clonotypes in ibrutinib-treated CLL. TCRdb's table, derived via immunoSEQ multiplex PCR, lists solely in-frame clones and lacks some. The sample shows about 300,000 clones, 67% of them seen only once. Study conclusions and caveats: Baseline clonality was higher than in age-matched healthy donors and moved in step with circulating CD8+ T-cell counts. Sample timing was unmatched between remission and later-progressing patients; lymph nodes unstudied. Public clonotypes, an uncommon group, contracted or remained stable on treatment.

Concerning this clone: Its target is unknown.

The CDR3 has 14 amino acids. V lost 5 bases and J lost 5, with 16 bases in between. CDR1 and CDR2 from the germline V gene are SNHLY and FYNNEI. TCR beta libraries used about 2 micrograms of genomic DNA from cryopreserved PBMCs. Source: PBMCs, taken after 36 months of ibrutinib treatment. The receptor's source is a human donor with chronic lymphocytic leukemia. The chain has TRBV2 and TRBJ2-7; perhaps TRBD1 as D (6 bases). The chain's CDR3 is CASSTTNRAHEQYF. For the CDR3, the DNA is TGTGCCAGCAGTACCACAAACAGGGCCCACGAGCAGTACTTC.